Following are 5 T cell receptor beta chains from one sample sequenced in a study of control samples from healthy donors and cancer patients. The assay was immunoSEQ multiplex PCR, and TCRdb's table has in-frame clones only and misses some. The data show about 150,000 clones, about 86% seen once. Specimen: blood. The receptors stem from a man between 18 and 35 years old in good health.

CDR3 in amino acids: CASSQSRALTDTQYF. The CDR3 DNA is TGCGCCAGCAGTCAATCCAGGGCCCTCACAGATACGCAGTATTTT. This chain links TRBV23-1 with TRBJ2-3; tentative D call: TRBD1 (5 bases). TRBV23-1 is designated an ORF whose function remains uncertain. V lost 0 bases and J 2 bases, leaving 9 bases between the germline ends. The CDR3 loop spans 15 amino acids.

This clone was recorded once. The chain couples TRBV7-9 to TRBJ2-1, with 7 bases matching TRBD1. Trimming at V came to 5 bases and at J to 9 bases, leaving 19 bases not matched to a gene. From germline, CDR1 is SEHNR and CDR2 FQNEAQ (reference sequence). The CDR3 contains 17 residues. CDR3 amino acids: CASSHSLGQAGRGEQFF. The CDR3 region has the DNA TGTGCCAGCAGCCACTCTTTAGGACAGGCAGGCAGGGGTGAGCAGTTCTTC.

This rearrangement joins TRBV20-1 to TRBJ1-1, with no clear D. V shed 2 bases and J shed 1 base, with 2 bases lying between them. The CDR3 is 11 residues long. From germline, CDR1 is DFQATT and CDR2 SNEGSKA (reference sequence). The CDR3 protein is CSARKNTEAFF. CDR3 DNA sequence: TGCAGTGCTAGAAAGAACACTGAAGCTTTCTTT.

The chain has TRBV19 and TRBJ1-1; D gene uncertain. The V and J ends lost 1 base and 10 bases respectively, with 10 bases between them. The CDR3 is 12 residues long. CDR1 is LNHDA and CDR2 is SQIVND in the germline V gene (reference sequence). The CDR3 region is CASSIGAVGAFF. For the CDR3, the DNA is TGTGCCAGTAGTATAGGGGCAGTCGGAGCTTTCTTT.

V and J are TRBV9 and TRBJ2-7; 7 bases line up with TRBD1. This CDR3 spans 16 amino acids. V shed 3 bases and J 0 bases; nucleotides not matched to a gene: 9. CDR1 is SGDLS, CDR2 YYNGEE, per germline. CDR3: CASSDSGTVSSYEQYF. In nucleotides, the CDR3 is TGTGCCAGCAGCGACTCCGGGACAGTGAGCTCCTACGAGCAGTACTTC. Full variable domain (outside the CDR3, taken from reference TRBV9 and TRBJ2-7): DSGVTQTPKHLITATGQRVTLRCSPRSGDLSVYWYQQSLDQGLQFLIQYYNGEERAKGNILERFSAQQFPDLHSELNLSSLELGDSALYFCASSDSGTVSSYEQYFGPGTRLTVT.